These T cell receptor beta chains were read from a single sample in a study of control samples from healthy donors and cancer patients. Using immunoSEQ multiplex PCR, the repertoire was profiled, and TCRdb retains in-frame clones only, with some absent. The data show 85,000 to 100,000 clones, approximately 95% seen once. Material for sequencing was blood. The receptor set was obtained from a man aged 18-30 years in good health. Each CDR3 is given without its conserved first and last residue. The D gene is left open where the match is weak.

>NA|TRBV19
ASSMVYYGYT
>NA|TRBV12-1
ASSQGQVNQPQH
>NA|TRBV14
ASSRFISGELF
>TRBD1|TRBV10-2
ASSEFRDSLNTEAF
>NA|TRBV12-3/TRBV12-4
ASSFGNTIY
>NA|TRBV7-8
ASSLHGGPGNQPQH
>NA|TRBV9
ASSVALVGDTQY
>NA|TRBV27
ASKEGYSNQPQH
>TRBD2|TRBV6-5
ASPRTSGGYNEQF
>NA|TRBV7-6
ASSLTGELF
>NA|TRBV11-3
ASSLDTMTEAF
>NA|TRBV3-1/TRBV3-2
ASSQAGTIAKNIQY
>NA|TRBV25-1
ASSEWGRNEEQY
>NA|TRBV7-9
ASSTDPNEQF
>NA|TRBV6-6
ASSYPDESYEQY
>NA|TRBV7-9
ASSLPTGRDETQY
>NA|TRBV15
ATSRDAQGGIYGYT
>TRBD1|TRBV25-1
ASSAYGTGLNTEAF
>TRBD1|TRBV18
ASSPGQAQNEKLF
>NA|TRBV18
ASSVWWGEDTEAF
>TRBD1|TRBV5-1
ASSRGDRGNEKLF
>NA|TRBV27
ASSLYMNTEAF
>TRBD1|TRBV6-5
ASSYEGQANSPLH
>NA|TRBV30
AWKSRGNTEAF
>NA|TRBV7-6
ASSRGLLVF
>NA|TRBV9
ASSVVGYEQY
>NA|TRBV30
ALEQTEAF
>NA|TRBV4-3
ASRYGRGTEAF
>TRBD1|TRBV7-8
ASSLVISQGVTNEKLF
>NA|TRBV4-1
ASSQDYGSGYLYGYT
>NA|TRBV7-6
ASSLAPPATRVGELF
>TRBD1|TRBV7-7
ASSPGQGLDNEQF
>NA|TRBV21-1
ASTPTVSYNEQF
>NA|TRBV5-6
ASSLAAGPLEAF
>TRBD1|TRBV6-5
ASKTGVSTEAF
>NA|TRBV5-1
ASSHEGFEQF
>NA|TRBV6-1
ASSEGDQETQY
>TRBD1|TRBV27
ASSLRTGAVEKLF
>TRBD1|TRBV29-1
SVEGDDRGALAYEQY
>TRBD1|TRBV4-3
ASSQDVQGVGYT
>NA|TRBV6-7
ASSYFSGTSLYQPQH
>TRBD1|TRBV5-1
ASSAGTDTEAF
>NA|TRBV7-2
ASSPNPGHNTEAF
>NA|TRBV28
ASSLTVNQPQH
>NA|TRBV11-2
ASSPGPSYEQY
>NA|TRBV6-5
ATKAGETYNEQF
>TRBD1|TRBV14
ASSQGQGVKLF
>NA|TRBV6-5
ASRVRETQY
>TRBD1|TRBV28
ASSSGQLYGYT
>TRBD2|TRBV6-5
ASSLLAGEYNEQF
>TRBD2|TRBV10-3
AIKGLAGVNEQF
>NA|TRBV7-9
ASSPKASSRAF
>NA|TRBV9
ASSGNSMNTEAF
>TRBD1|TRBV7-9
ASSSTGAGNTIY